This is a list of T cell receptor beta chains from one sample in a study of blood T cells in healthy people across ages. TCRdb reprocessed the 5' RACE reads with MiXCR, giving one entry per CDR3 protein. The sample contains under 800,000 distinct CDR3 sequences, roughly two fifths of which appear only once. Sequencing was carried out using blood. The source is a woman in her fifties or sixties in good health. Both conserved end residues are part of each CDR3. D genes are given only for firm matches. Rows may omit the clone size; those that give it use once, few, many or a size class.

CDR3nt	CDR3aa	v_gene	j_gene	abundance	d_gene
TGTGCCAGCAGCTTAGCACAGGGGGCCCCTCAGCAGTTCTTC	CASSLAQGAPQQFF	TRBV11-3	TRBJ2-1	-	TRBD1
TGTGCCAGCAGCTTTTACCCGGTCTATGGCTACACCTTC	CASSFYPVYGYTF	TRBV7-9	TRBJ1-2	-	-
TGTGCCAGCAGCCCCCCCGGTAGCGGGAGCGGGGAGACCCAGTACTTC	CASSPPGSGSGETQYF	TRBV28	TRBJ2-5	few	TRBD2
TGTGCCAGCAGTTTTCAGGGGGCCGTCGACGAGCAGTACTTC	CASSFQGAVDEQYF	TRBV12-3/TRBV12-4	TRBJ2-7	-	TRBD1
TGCGCCAGCACTGGGGACGAGGGGGATACGCAGTATTTT	CASTGDEGDTQYF	TRBV5-1	TRBJ2-3	few	-
TGTGCCAGCAGTTACTCGACTGTTTGGGATACGCAGTATTTT	CASSYSTVWDTQYF	TRBV6-6	TRBJ2-3	-	-
TGTGCCAGCAGCTCGCCGGGACTAGCGGGAGCGAATGAGCAGTTCTTC	CASSSPGLAGANEQFF	TRBV11-1	TRBJ2-1	many	TRBD2
TGTGCCAGCAGCGGGTTAGCGGGGAACACAGATACGCAGTATTTT	CASSGLAGNTDTQYF	TRBV9	TRBJ2-3	-	TRBD2
TGCGCCAGCGGCCAGCGGACGGGACAGGGTTGGGAAAAACTGTTTTTT	CASGQRTGQGWEKLFF	TRBV4-3	TRBJ1-4	-	TRBD1
TGCAGTGCTAGACCTCACTCGGGGGCAGAGACCCAGTACTTC	CSARPHSGAETQYF	TRBV20-1	TRBJ2-5	few	-
TGTGGCAGCAGCTCCTGGAGGAGCTCCTACAATGAGCAGTTCTTC	CGSSSWRSSYNEQFF	TRBV7-2	TRBJ2-1	few	-
TGTGCCAGTCAAGCCGCTGCTAACTATGGCTACACCTTC	CASQAAANYGYTF	TRBV10-3	TRBJ1-2	-	-
TGTGCCAGCACACCACCGGATGGCCTAGGCACTGAAGCTTTCTTT	CASTPPDGLGTEAFF	TRBV6-6	TRBJ1-1	-	-
TGCAGTGGCAACGCCGACGGGTCCTACGAGCAGTACTTC	CSGNADGSYEQYF	TRBV20-1	TRBJ2-7	many	-
TGTGCCTGGAGCGGTCCGCGGGAGGGCCTCCAATATGGCTACACCTTC	CAWSGPREGLQYGYTF	TRBV30	TRBJ1-2	few	-
TGTGCCAGCAGTTATCCCAATAGCGGGGGGCTGGTAGATACGCAGTATTTT	CASSYPNSGGLVDTQYF	TRBV6-2/TRBV6-3	TRBJ2-3	-	TRBD2
TGTGCCAGCAGCTGGGGCTTAGAGGATACGCAGTATTTT	CASSWGLEDTQYF	TRBV11-2	TRBJ2-3	-	-
TGCAGTGCTAGAGCTGAGGCGGTCTCCTACAATGAGCAGTTCTTC	CSARAEAVSYNEQFF	TRBV20-1	TRBJ2-1	-	-
TGTGCCAGCAGCTCCCGAGCCCCAACTAGCGGGGAGACCCAGTACTTC	CASSSRAPTSGETQYF	TRBV7-2	TRBJ2-5	-	TRBD2
TGCGCCAGCAGCCGGAGCGGGGGGGCCGACAATGAGCAGTTCTTC	CASSRSGGADNEQFF	TRBV5-1	TRBJ2-1	few	TRBD2
TGTGCCAGCACTTTAAACTCGGGACTCTCAACAGATACGCAGTATTTT	CASTLNSGLSTDTQYF	TRBV3-1	TRBJ2-3	-	-
TGCGCCACCAGACTAGCGGCATACAATGAGCAGTTCTTC	CATRLAAYNEQFF	TRBV15	TRBJ2-1	-	TRBD2
TGTGCCAGCAGCGTAGGTGCTAGCGGGGGTCAAGAGACCCAGTACTTC	CASSVGASGGQETQYF	TRBV9	TRBJ2-5	few	TRBD2
TGTGCCAGCAGCTTATGGCTAGCGGGACACAATGAGCAGTTCTTC	CASSLWLAGHNEQFF	TRBV7-9	TRBJ2-1	-	TRBD2
TGTGCCAGCAGTGAGGGAGGGGGAAACACCGGGGAGCTGTTTTTT	CASSEGGGNTGELFF	TRBV2	TRBJ2-2	few	-
TGTGCCAGCAGTCCGTCCAGGGGGCAGGACTACACCTTC	CASSPSRGQDYTF	TRBV3-1	TRBJ1-2	-	TRBD1
TGTGCCAGCAGCGAACAGGACACTGAAGCTTTCTTT	CASSEQDTEAFF	TRBV2	TRBJ1-1	-	-
TGCGCCAGCAGCCAAGAGGCCCAGGGGTACATTCAGTACTTC	CASSQEAQGYIQYF	TRBV4-3	TRBJ2-4	-	-
TGTGCCAGCAGCTTCCCAGAGCGGGAGAATAGCTTCCTCTACAATGAGCAGTTCTTC	CASSFPERENSFLYNEQFF	TRBV5-6	TRBJ2-1	-	TRBD2
TGTGCCAGCACCCGGGGGATGGGACTAGCGGGATCCTACGAGCAGTACTTC	CASTRGMGLAGSYEQYF	TRBV2	TRBJ2-7	-	TRBD2
TGTGCCAGCAGCTCCGGACAGGACCGCTCTGGAAACACCATATATTTT	CASSSGQDRSGNTIYF	TRBV7-2	TRBJ1-3	-	TRBD1
TGTGCCAGCAGTCGCTTGGTGGGGGGCGAATACGAGCAGTACTTC	CASSRLVGGEYEQYF	TRBV6-2/TRBV6-3	TRBJ2-7	few	-
TGTGCCAGCAGTGAATCCGAGGGGGCGAGCGAGCAGTACTTC	CASSESEGASEQYF	TRBV25-1	TRBJ2-7	-	TRBD1
TGCGCCAGCAGCTCTCCTAGCGGGGGGAACGCACCCCGGGAGCAGTACTTC	CASSSPSGGNAPREQYF	TRBV5-1	TRBJ2-7	few	TRBD2
TGCGCCAGCAGCCAAGGTCTAGCGGATATCAATGAGCAGTTCTTC	CASSQGLADINEQFF	TRBV4-1	TRBJ2-1	few	TRBD2
TGTGCCAGCAGCCAAGGGCGACAGAATTCACCCCTCCACTTT	CASSQGRQNSPLHF	TRBV3-1	TRBJ1-6	few	-
TGCAGTGCTAGAGATCAAGGGGTAAAGGGTAAAGATACGCAGTATTTT	CSARDQGVKGKDTQYF	TRBV20-1	TRBJ2-3	few	-
TGTGCCAGCAGCTTAGTAAGGGCGGGGAGAGGGTACAATGAGCAGTTCTTC	CASSLVRAGRGYNEQFF	TRBV7-9	TRBJ2-1	-	-
TGCAGTGCGCGGCAAACTAGCGGGAGTTCCTACGAGCAGTACTTC	CSARQTSGSSYEQYF	TRBV20-1	TRBJ2-7	-	TRBD2
TGTGCCAGCAGTAATATCCTGAGGGGCTCCTACAATGAGCAGTTCTTC	CASSNILRGSYNEQFF	TRBV7-8	TRBJ2-1	-	-
TGCGCCAGCCTGCTTACAGGGGAAGGCACAGATACGCAGTATTTT	CASLLTGEGTDTQYF	TRBV5-1	TRBJ2-3	-	TRBD1
TGCAGTGCTGCCGCCAGGGCGTCTGGGGCCAACGTCCTGACTTTC	CSAAARASGANVLTF	TRBV20-1	TRBJ2-6	few	-
TGTGCCAGCAGCTTATGGGCTGGGGCCAACGTCCCGACTTTC	CASSLWAGANVPTF	TRBV7-2	TRBJ2-6	-	-
TGTGCCAGCAGTTTTGAAGGTGCTGGCTACACCTTC	CASSFEGAGYTF	TRBV12-3/TRBV12-4	TRBJ1-2	-	-
TGTGCCGGGGGAGGGGGTTTGGAGCCCCAGCATTTT	CAGGGGLEPQHF	TRBV19	TRBJ1-5	-	-
TGTGCCAGCAGCTACAGGGTGGCCGGCACCGGGGAGCTGTTTTTT	CASSYRVAGTGELFF	TRBV7-2	TRBJ2-2	-	-
TGTGCCAGCAGTTACTCGGGGACAGGGGCAGACGGAAATGGCTACACCTTC	CASSYSGTGADGNGYTF	TRBV6-6	TRBJ1-2	-	TRBD1
TGTGCCAGCAGTCATGGGGGGGACAATCAGCCCCAGCATTTT	CASSHGGDNQPQHF	TRBV6-5	TRBJ1-5	-	-
TGTGCCAGCAGCTATCGTTATAGGCGGGAGGGGTCCTACGAGCAGTACTTC	CASSYRYRREGSYEQYF	TRBV13	TRBJ2-7	-	TRBD2
TGTGCCAGCAGTCACAGGGAGGGGTACGAGCAGTACTTC	CASSHREGYEQYF	TRBV27	TRBJ2-7	few	-
TGCAGTGCTCCGCGGACTAGCGGGGCGAGCTCCTACAATGAGCAGTTCTTC	CSAPRTSGASSYNEQFF	TRBV20-1	TRBJ2-1	-	TRBD2
TGCAGCGGGCTCGGACAGGGGTACAATGAGCAGTTCTTC	CSGLGQGYNEQFF	TRBV20-1	TRBJ2-1	few	TRBD1
TGTGCCAGCACCCCGGACGGGTCGAACACTGAAGCTTTCTTT	CASTPDGSNTEAFF	TRBV6-6	TRBJ1-1	-	-
TGTGCCGGCAGCCATTGGACGGAAGATACGCAGTATTTT	CAGSHWTEDTQYF	TRBV11-2	TRBJ2-3	-	-
TGTGCCAGCAGTATTGGTAGATCACTGGGGCGAGGGGAGGAAAAACTGTTTTTT	CASSIGRSLGRGEEKLFF	TRBV6-1	TRBJ1-4	-	-